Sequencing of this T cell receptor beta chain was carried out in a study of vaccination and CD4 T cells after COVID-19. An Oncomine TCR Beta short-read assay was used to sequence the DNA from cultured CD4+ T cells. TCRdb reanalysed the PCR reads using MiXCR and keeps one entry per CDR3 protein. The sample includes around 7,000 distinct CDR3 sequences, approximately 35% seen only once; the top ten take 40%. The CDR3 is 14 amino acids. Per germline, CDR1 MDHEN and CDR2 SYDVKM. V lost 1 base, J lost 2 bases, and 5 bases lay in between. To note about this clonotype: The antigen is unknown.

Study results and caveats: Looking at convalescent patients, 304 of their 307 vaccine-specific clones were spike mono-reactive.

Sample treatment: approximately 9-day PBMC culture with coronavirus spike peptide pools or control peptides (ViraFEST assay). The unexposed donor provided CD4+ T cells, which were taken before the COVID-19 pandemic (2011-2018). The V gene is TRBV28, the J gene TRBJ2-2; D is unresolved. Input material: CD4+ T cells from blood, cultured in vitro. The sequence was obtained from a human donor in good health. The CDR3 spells CASSLLGNTGELFF. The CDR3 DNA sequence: TGTGCCAGCAGTTTATTAGGAAACACCGGGGAGCTGTTTTTT. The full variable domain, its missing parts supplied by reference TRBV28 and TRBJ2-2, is DVKVTQSSRYLVKRTGEKVFLECVQDMDHENMFWYRQDPGLGLRLIYFSYDVKMKEKGDIPEGYSVSREKKERFSLILESASTNQTSMYLCASSLLGNTGELFFGEGSRLTVL.